The next 7 T cell receptor beta chains were all read from a single sample in a study of blood T cell repertoires in COVID-19. The repertoire was sequenced with immunoSEQ multiplex PCR; TCRdb's copy has only in-frame clones and lacks some. The sample has some 190,000 clones, 84% seen once. The specimen was peripheral blood. The receptors shown here come from a human donor in a cohort sampled during active COVID-19.

The V call is TRBV20-1, the J call TRBJ1-2; D is possibly TRBD1 (5 bases). The germline CDR1 and CDR2 sequences are DFQATT and SNEGSKA (reference sequence). Trimming shortened V by 6 bases and J by 5 bases, and 10 bases separated the two germline ends. The CDR3 spans 11 residues. CDR3 sequence: CSASSGYGYTF. The CDR3 nucleotides are TGCAGTGCATCGTCAGGGTATGGCTACACCTTC.

The CDR3 region is CAIRDRVKESSPLHF. CDR3 bases: TGTGCCATCAGGGACAGGGTAAAAGAGTCCTCACCCCTCCACTTT. The gene calls are TRBV10-3 and TRBJ1-6, with 8 bases aligning to TRBD1. The CDR3 is made up of 15 amino acids. CDR1 and CDR2 from the germline V gene are ENHRY and SYGVKD. V dropped 6 bases and J dropped 10; count of bases not matched to a gene: 11.

This clone showed up just a few times. This chain connects TRBV7-8 to TRBJ2-7; TRBD2 agrees at 12 bases. Losses at the gene ends were 5 bases for V and 5 bases for J; bases not matched to a gene: 10. CDR3 length: 16 amino acids. CDR1 is SGHVS and CDR2 is FQNEAQ in the germline V gene. The CDR3 is CASSRLAGEGSHEQYF. The CDR3, as DNA: TGTGCCAGCAGCAGACTAGCGGGAGAAGGTAGCCACGAGCAGTACTTC.

The gene calls are TRBV11-3 and TRBJ2-3; a weak D match, TRBD1 (6 bases). Germline V gene data show CDR1 as SGHNT and CDR2 as YENEEA. Trimming cost V 4 bases and J 2 bases, with 10 bases left between them. The CDR3 is 14 residues long. The CDR3 coding sequence is TGTGCCAGCAGCTCCAGGACAGACACAGATACGCAGTATTTT. It is translated as CASSSRTDTDTQYF.

The rearrangement uses TRBV18 and TRBJ2-7, with D maybe TRBD2 (6 bases). CDR3 length: 12 amino acids. Per germline, CDR1 KGHSH and CDR2 LQKENI. Trimming took off 5 bases at V and 10 bases at J, with 15 bases between the two ends. CDR3 loop: CASSSRGGEQYV. DNA for the CDR3: TGTGCCAGCTCATCGCGCGGCGGGGAACAGTACGTC.

The J gene is TRBJ2-2, the V gene TRBV27; 9 bases agree with TRBD1. Unmatched junction bases numbered 9, after V lost 5 bases and J lost 5 bases. This CDR3 comprises 16 residues. The V gene's germline CDR1 is MNHEY and CDR2 SMNVEV (reference sequence). CDR3 DNA: TGTGCCAGCAGTCTAGAAGGGACAGGGCTGACCGGGGAGCTGTTTTTT. It codes for CASSLEGTGLTGELFF.

The V and J genes are TRBV24-1 and TRBJ2-1; 12 bases match TRBD2. Trimming took 3 bases from V and 7 from J; bases not matched to a gene: 6. The CDR3 is 16 residues long. The germline CDR1 and CDR2 sequences are KGHDR and SFDVKD. The CDR3 DNA follows: TGTGCCACCAGTGATATGGGGACTAGCGGGTGGAATGAGCAGTTCTTC. As protein: CATSDMGTSGWNEQFF.